This T cell receptor beta chain is from a study of T cells in Graves' hyperthyroidism and ophthalmopathy. TCR beta CDR3 regions were amplified from RNA transcripts. First-round RT-PCR of the TCR CDR3 relied on the HTBI primer set. TCRdb recomputed calls from the multiplex PCR reads with MiXCR, one row per CDR3 protein. The sample lists a few hundred thousand distinct CDR3 sequences, about 43% occurring once. V shed 10 bases and J 3 bases; nucleotides not matched to a gene: 13. Per the germline V gene, CDR1 is KGHDR and CDR2 is SFDVKD. The CDR3 loop spans 15 amino acids. The definition of stable Graves' hyperthyroidism was no ophthalmopathy progression within 18 months. Study-level points and caveats: Median prediction lead before ophthalmopathy onset was 6.5 months with the model. Ophthalmopathy and stable hyperthyroidism were separated by a 13 V-J model.

With respect to this clonotype: Its antigen is unidentified.

The sequence was collected from a woman between 18 and 29 years old with Graves' hyperthyroidism. The rearrangement links TRBV24-1 to TRBJ2-7, with 8 bases lining up with TRBD1. Material for sequencing was peripheral blood or thyroid tissue (not recorded which). The CDR3 loop is CATVLQTRGLYEQYF. The CDR3 nucleotides read TGTGCCACGGTACTGCAAACCAGGGGGCTCTACGAGCAGTACTTC.